This T cell receptor beta chain was sequenced in a study of blood T cells in healthy people across ages. Then a second PCR, running about 7 to 11 cycles, was carried out with a sample-barcoded 5' primer and a J-beta primer mix. Using its own MiXCR run on the 5' RACE reads, TCRdb lists one record per CDR3 protein. The table lists 800,000 to 950,000 distinct CDR3 sequences, almost 30% of them singletons. This CDR3 contains 12 residues. Germline values: CDR1 SQVTM, CDR2 ANQGSEA. V was trimmed by 7 bases and J by 8 bases, leaving 14 bases between them. Each donor gave roughly 9.2 milliliters of peripheral blood. These same records also appear under a second study, on T cells of mothers and their children. That work adds: Sequencing returned over 10 million TCR beta CDR3 reads per mother and roughly 3.1 million per child. Related mother and child pairs showed slightly greater overlap (not significant) than unrelated pairs did.

The sample consisted of blood. This TCR was sampled from a woman aged 40 to 55 in good health. This chain uses TRBV29-1 with TRBJ2-2; D is possibly TRBD2 (6 bases). CDR3 nucleotides: TGCAGCGCTGACCCAGGGACTGGGGAGCTGTTTTTT. Translating gives CSADPGTGELFF.